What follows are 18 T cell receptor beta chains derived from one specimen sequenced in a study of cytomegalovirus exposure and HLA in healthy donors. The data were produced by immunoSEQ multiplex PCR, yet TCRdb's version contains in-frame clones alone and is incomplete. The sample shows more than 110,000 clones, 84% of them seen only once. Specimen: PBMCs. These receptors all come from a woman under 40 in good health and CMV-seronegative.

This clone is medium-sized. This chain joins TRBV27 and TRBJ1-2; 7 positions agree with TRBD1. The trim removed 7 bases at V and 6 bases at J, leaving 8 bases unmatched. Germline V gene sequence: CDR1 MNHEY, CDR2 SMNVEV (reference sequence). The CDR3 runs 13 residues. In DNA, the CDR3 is TGTGCCAGCACCCTCACAGGGGACCATGGCTACACCTTC. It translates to CASTLTGDHGYTF.

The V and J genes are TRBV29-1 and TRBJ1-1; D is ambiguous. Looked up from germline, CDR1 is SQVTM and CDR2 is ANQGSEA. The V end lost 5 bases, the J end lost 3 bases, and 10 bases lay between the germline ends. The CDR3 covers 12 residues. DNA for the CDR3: TGCAGCGTTCGCTTGAGAGACACTGAAGCTTTCTTT. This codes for CSVRLRDTEAFF.

CDR3: CASSLNGGQETQYF. The CDR3, as DNA: TGTGCCAGCAGCTTAAACGGGGGCCAAGAGACCCAGTACTTC. The genes are TRBV13 and TRBJ2-5; possible D gene TRBD2, 6 bases. With 2 bases removed from V and 1 base from J, the gap between germline ends came to 8 bases. The CDR3 has 14 residues. The V gene's germline CDR1 is PRHDT and CDR2 FYEKMQ (reference sequence).

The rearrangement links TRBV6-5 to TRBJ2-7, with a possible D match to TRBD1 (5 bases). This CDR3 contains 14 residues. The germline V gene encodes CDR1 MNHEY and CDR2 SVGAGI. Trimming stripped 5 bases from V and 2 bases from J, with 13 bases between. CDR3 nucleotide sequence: TGTGCCAGCAGTAAGGACACGGATGCCTACGAGCAGTACTTC. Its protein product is CASSKDTDAYEQYF.

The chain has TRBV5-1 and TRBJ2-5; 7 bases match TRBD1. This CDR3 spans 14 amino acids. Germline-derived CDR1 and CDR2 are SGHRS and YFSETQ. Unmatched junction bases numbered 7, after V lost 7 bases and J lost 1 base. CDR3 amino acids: CASRRDSSQETQYF. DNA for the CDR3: TGCGCCAGCCGCCGGGACAGTTCCCAAGAGACCCAGTACTTC.

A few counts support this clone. The CDR3 is CASSLGTSGGLTTDTQYF. CDR3 nucleotides: TGTGCCAGCAGCCTCGGGACTAGCGGGGGGCTTACCACAGATACGCAGTATTTT. V usage is TRBV4-2 and J usage is TRBJ2-3; 15 nucleotides match TRBD2. This CDR3 has 18 residues. Germline V gives CDR1 LGHNA, CDR2 YNFKEQ. The V segment lost 4 bases and the J segment 2 bases; nucleotides outside the gene matches: 7.

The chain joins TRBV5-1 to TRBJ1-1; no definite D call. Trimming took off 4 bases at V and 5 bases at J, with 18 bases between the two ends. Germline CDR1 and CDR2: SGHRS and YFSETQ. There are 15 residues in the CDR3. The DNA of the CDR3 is TGCGCCAGCAGCGCGACCGGGGTCGGAGGGACTGAAGCTTTCTTT. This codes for CASSATGVGGTEAFF.

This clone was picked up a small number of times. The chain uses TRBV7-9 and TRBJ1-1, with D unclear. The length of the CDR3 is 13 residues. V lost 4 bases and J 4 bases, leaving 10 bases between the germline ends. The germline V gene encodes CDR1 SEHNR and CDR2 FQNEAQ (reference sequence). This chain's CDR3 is CASSYGEGTEAFF. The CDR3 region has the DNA TGTGCCAGCAGCTATGGAGAAGGCACTGAAGCTTTCTTT.

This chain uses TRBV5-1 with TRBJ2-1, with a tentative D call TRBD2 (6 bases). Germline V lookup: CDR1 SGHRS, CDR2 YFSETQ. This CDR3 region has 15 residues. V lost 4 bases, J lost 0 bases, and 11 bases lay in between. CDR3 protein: CASSQLASSYNEQFF. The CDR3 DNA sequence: TGCGCCAGCAGCCAACTAGCCAGCTCCTACAATGAGCAGTTCTTC.

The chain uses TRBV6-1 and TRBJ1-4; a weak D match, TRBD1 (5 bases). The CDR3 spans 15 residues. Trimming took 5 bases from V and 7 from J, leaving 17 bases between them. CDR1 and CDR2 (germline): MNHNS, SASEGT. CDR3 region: CASSRGWAEGEKLFF. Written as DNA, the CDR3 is TGTGCCAGCAGTCGGGGGTGGGCGGAGGGTGAAAAACTGTTTTTT.

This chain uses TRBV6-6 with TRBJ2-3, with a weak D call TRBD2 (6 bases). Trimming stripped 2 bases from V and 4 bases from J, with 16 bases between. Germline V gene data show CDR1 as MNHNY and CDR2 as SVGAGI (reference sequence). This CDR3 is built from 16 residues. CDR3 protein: CASSYQLGGRSDTQYF. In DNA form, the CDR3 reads TGTGCCAGCAGTTACCAACTAGGAGGGCGATCAGATACGCAGTATTTT.

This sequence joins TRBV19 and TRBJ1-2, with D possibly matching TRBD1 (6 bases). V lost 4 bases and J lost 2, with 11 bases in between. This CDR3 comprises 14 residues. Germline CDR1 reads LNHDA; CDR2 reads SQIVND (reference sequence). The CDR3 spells CASSTDRLNYGYTF. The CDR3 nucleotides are TGTGCCAGTAGTACTGACAGGTTGAACTATGGCTACACCTTC.

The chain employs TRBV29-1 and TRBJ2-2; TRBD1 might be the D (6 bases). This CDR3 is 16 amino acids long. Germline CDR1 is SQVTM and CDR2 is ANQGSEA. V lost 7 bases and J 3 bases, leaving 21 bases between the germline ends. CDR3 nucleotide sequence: TGCAGCGGCGGTAGTGGTCAGGGGACGGACACCGGGGAGCTGTTTTTT. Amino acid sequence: CSGGSGQGTDTGELFF.

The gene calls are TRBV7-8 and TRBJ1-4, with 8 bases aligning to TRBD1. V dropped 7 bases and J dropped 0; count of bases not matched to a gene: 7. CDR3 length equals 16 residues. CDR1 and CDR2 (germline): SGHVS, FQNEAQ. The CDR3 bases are TGTGCCAGCACTGTTACAGGGGGAGCAACTAATGAAAAACTGTTTTTT. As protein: CASTVTGGATNEKLFF.

As DNA, the CDR3 is TGCGCCAGCAGTCTTGGACAGGCCATCGAACCCAGCTACGAGCAGTACTTC. Translating gives CASSLGQAIEPSYEQYF. The chain employs TRBV10-2 and TRBJ2-7, with 7 bases matching TRBD1. The CDR3 has 17 residues. With 5 bases clipped from V and 3 bases from J, the junction kept 16 bases outside the gene matches. Germline V gene sequence: CDR1 WSHSY, CDR2 SAAADI.

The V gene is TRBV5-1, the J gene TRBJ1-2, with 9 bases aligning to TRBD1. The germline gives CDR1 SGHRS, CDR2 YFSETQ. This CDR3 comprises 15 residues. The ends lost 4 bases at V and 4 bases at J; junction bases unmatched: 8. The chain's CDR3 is CASSLLGQGAYGYTF. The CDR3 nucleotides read TGCGCCAGCAGCCTCTTGGGACAGGGCGCCTATGGCTACACCTTC. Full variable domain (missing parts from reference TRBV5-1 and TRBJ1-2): KAGVTQTPRYLIKTRGQQVTLSCSPISGHRSVSWYQQTPGQGLQFLFEYFSETQRNKGNFPGRFSGRQFSNSRSEMNVSTLELGDSALYLCASSLLGQGAYGYTFGSGTRLTVV.

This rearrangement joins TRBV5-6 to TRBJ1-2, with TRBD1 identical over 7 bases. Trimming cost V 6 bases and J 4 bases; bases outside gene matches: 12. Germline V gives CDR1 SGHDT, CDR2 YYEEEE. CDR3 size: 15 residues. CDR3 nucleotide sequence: TGTGCCAGCACACCGGGACAGACCATTCCCTATGGCTACACCTTC. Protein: CASTPGQTIPYGYTF.

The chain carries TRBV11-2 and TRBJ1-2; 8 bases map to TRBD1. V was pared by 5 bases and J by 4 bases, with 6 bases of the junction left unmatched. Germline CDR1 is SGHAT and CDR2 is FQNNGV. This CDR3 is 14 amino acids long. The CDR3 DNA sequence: TGTGCCAGCAGCCCCCGGGACAGGTTCTATGGCTACACCTTC. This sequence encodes CASSPRDRFYGYTF.